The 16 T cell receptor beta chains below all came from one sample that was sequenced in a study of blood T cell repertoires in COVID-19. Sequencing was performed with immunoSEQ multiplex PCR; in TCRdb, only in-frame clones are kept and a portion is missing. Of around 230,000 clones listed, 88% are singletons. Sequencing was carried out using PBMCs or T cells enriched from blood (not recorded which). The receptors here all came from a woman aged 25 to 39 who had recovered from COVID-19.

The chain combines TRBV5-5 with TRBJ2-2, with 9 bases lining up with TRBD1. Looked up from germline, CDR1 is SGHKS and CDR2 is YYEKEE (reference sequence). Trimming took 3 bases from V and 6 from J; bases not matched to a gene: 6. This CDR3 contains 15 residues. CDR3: CASSWTGQGSGELFF. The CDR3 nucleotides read TGTGCCAGCAGCTGGACGGGACAGGGCTCCGGGGAGCTGTTTTTT. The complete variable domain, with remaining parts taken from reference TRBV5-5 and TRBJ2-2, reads DAGVTQSPTHLIKTRGQQVTLRCSPISGHKSVSWYQQVLGQGPQFIFQYYEKEERGRGNFPDRFSARQFPNYSSELNVNALLLGDSALYLCASSWTGQGSGELFFGEGSRLTVL.

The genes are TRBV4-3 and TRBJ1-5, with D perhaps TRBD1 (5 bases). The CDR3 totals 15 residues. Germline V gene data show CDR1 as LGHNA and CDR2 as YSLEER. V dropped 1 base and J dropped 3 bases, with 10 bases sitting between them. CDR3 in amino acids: CASSQGGRDNQPQHF. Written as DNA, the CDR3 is TGCGCCAGCAGCCAAGGGGGCAGGGACAATCAGCCCCAGCATTTT.

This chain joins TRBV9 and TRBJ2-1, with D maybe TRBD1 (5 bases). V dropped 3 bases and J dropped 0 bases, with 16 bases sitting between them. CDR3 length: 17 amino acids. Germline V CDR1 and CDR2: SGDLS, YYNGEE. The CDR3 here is CASSEKSTGASYNEQFF. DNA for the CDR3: TGTGCCAGCAGCGAAAAATCAACAGGAGCCTCCTACAATGAGCAGTTCTTC.

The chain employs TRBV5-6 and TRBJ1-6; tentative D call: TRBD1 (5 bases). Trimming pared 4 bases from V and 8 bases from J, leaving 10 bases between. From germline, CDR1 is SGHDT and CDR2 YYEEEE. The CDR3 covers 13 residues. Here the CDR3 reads CASSPGLDSPLHF. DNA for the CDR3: TGTGCCAGCAGCCCGGGACTCGATTCACCCCTCCACTTT.

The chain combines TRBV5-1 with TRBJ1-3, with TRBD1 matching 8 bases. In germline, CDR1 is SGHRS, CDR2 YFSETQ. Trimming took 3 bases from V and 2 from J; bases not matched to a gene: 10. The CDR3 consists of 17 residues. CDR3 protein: CASSSAAWTGPGNTIYF. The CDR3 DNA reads TGCGCCAGCAGCTCCGCCGCTTGGACAGGGCCTGGAAACACCATATATTTT.

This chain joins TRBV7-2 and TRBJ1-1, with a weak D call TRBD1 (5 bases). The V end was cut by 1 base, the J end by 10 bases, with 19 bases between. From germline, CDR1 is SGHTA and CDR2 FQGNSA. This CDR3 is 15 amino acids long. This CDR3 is CASSLDYGSLRGAFF. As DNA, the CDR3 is TGTGCCAGCAGCTTAGATTACGGGAGCCTAAGGGGAGCTTTCTTT.

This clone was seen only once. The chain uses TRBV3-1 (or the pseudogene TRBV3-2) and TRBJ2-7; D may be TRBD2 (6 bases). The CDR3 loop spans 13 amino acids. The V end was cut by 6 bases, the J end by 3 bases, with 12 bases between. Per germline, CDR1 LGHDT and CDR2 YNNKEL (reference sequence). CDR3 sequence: CASRPGTHYEQYF. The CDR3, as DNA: TGTGCCAGCAGGCCCGGGACTCACTACGAGCAGTACTTC.

This CDR3 is CASSSGQGHEQYF. The DNA for the CDR3 is TGTGCCAGCAGTTCCGGACAGGGTCACGAGCAGTACTTC. The chain carries TRBV6-5 and TRBJ2-7, with 8 bases matching TRBD1. The CDR3 is 13 residues long. Germline CDR1 and CDR2: MNHEY and SVGAGI. The junction had 4 bases not matched to a gene; V was cut back by 4 bases and J by 5 bases.

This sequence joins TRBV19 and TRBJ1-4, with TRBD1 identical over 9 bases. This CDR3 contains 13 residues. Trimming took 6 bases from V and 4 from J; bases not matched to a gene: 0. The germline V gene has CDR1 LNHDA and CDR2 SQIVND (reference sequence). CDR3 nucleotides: TGTGCCAGTAGGGACAGGGGTAATGAAAAACTGTTTTTT. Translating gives CASRDRGNEKLFF.

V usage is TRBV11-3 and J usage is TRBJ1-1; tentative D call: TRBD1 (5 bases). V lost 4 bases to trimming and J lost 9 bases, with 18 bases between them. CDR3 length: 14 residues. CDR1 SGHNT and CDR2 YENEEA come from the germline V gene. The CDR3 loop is CASSSNRRAGQAFF. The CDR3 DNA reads TGTGCCAGCAGCTCGAATCGCAGGGCCGGGCAAGCTTTCTTT.

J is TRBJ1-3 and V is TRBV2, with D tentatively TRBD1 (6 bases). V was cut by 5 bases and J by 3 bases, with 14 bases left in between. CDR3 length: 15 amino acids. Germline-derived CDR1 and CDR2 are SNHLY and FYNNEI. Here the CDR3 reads CASSQQGLDGNTIYF. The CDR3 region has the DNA TGTGCCAGCAGTCAACAGGGATTAGATGGAAACACCATATATTTT.

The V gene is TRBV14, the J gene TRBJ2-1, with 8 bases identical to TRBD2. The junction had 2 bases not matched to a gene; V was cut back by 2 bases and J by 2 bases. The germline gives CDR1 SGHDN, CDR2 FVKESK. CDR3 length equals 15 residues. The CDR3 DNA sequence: TGTGCCAGCAGCCAACTCGGGGGGGCCTACAATGAGCAGTTCTTC. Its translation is CASSQLGGAYNEQFF. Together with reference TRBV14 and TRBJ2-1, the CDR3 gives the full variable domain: EAGVTQFPSHSVIEKGQTVTLRCDPISGHDNLYWYRRVMGKEIKFLLHFVKESKQDESGMPNNRFLAERTGGTYSTLKVQPAELEDSGVYFCASSQLGGAYNEQFFGPGTRLTVL.

The CDR3 nucleotides are TGCAGTCTTAGGGGTACCGGGGAGCTGTTTTTT. As protein: CSLRGTGELFF. The chain is built from TRBV20-1 and TRBJ2-2; D might be TRBD1 (5 bases). Germline assignment: CDR1 DFQATT and CDR2 SNEGSKA (reference sequence). Trimming removed 8 bases from V and 5 bases from J, with 9 bases in between. The CDR3 contains 11 residues.

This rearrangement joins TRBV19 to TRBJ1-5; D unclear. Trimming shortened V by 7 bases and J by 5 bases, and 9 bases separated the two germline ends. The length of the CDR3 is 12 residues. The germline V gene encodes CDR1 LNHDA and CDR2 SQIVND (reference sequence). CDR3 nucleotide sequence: TGTGCCAGTAACGGCGGTCATCAGCCCCAGCATTTT. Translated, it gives CASNGGHQPQHF.

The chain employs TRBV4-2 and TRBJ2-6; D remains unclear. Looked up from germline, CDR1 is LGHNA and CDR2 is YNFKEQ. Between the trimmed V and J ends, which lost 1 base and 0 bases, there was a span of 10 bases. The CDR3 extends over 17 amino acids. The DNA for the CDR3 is TGTGCCAGCAGCCAAGCCCCACCTAGCTCTGGGGCCAACGTCCTGACTTTC. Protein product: CASSQAPPSSGANVLTF.

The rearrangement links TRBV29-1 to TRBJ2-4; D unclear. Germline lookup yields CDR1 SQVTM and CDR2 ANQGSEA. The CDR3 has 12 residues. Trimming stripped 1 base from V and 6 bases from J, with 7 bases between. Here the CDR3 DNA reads TGCAGCGTTGAAGCTAACGGAAACATTCAGTACTTC. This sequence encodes CSVEANGNIQYF.